This T cell receptor beta chain was captured in a study of graft-versus-host responses after intestinal transplantation. The overall study: Every transplant recipient was induced with anti-thymocyte globulin, then maintained on tacrolimus and steroids for 2 to 3 years. Study conclusions and caveats: Elevated graft-versus-host to host-versus-graft clonal ratios in allografts were recorded for patients with graft-donor T cell macrochimerism. Recipient marrow showed GvH clones, some seen first in ileum or blood.

Here immunoSEQ multiplex PCR was the method, and the copy in TCRdb shows in-frame clones only, minus some. Of around 90,000 clones listed, 85% to 95% are singletons. To note about this clone: Antigen unknown.

J lost 4 bases, V lost 4 bases, and 10 bases had no gene match. Germline V CDR1 and CDR2: MNHNS, SASEGT. The CDR3 is 17 amino acids. The specimen was unstimulated CD8+ T cells sorted from spleen or lymph node cells, collected before transplant. The origin of this receptor is a human donor who was the organ donor for an intestinal transplant. The J gene is TRBJ2-3, the V gene TRBV6-1; 11 nucleotides agree with TRBD1. Here the CDR3 reads CASSASGGQGVADTQYF. The CDR3 DNA reads TGTGCCAGCAGTGCCTCAGGGGGACAGGGGGTAGCAGATACGCAGTATTTT.